This T cell receptor beta chain was identified during a study of molecular identifiers for immune sequencing clone quantification. TCRdb fed the PCR reads into MiXCR, producing one record per CDR3 protein. The data show fewer than 350,000 distinct CDR3 sequences, under 25% seen once. This clonotype has just a few counts. V lost 5 bases and J lost 7, with 18 bases in between. Germline lookup yields CDR1 SGHTA and CDR2 FQGNSA. This CDR3 region has 15 residues. Input material: naive CD8+ T cells from blood, with Jurkat cell RNA spiked in. Subset denoted: FACS-sorted CD8+CD4-CCR7+CD45RA+ naive T cells. This sequence originates from a human donor in good health. Some libraries in this study had Jurkat cell RNA spiked in. This chain joins TRBV7-2 and TRBJ1-5; D is ambiguous. This CDR3 reads CASSATAVGGQPQHF. CDR3 DNA sequence: TGTGCCAGCAGCGCTACAGCCGTGGGCGGGCAGCCCCAGCATTTT.